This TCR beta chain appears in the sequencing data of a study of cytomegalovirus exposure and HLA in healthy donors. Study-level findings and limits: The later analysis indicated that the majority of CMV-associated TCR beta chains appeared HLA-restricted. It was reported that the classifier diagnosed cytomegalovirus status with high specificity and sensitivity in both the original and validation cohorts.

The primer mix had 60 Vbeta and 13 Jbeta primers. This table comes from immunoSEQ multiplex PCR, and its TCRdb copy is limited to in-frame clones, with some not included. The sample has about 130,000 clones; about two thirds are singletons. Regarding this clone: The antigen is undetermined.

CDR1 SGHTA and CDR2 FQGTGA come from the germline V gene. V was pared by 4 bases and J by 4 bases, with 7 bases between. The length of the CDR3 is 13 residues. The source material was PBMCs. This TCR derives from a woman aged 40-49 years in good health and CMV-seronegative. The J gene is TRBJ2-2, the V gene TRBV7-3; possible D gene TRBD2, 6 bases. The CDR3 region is CASSSGLTGELFF. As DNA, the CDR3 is TGTGCCAGCAGCTCGGGACTCACCGGGGAGCTGTTTTTT.